These 2 T cell receptor beta chains were sequenced from one sample in a study of identical twins. MiXCR was run by TCRdb on the 5' RACE reads, yielding one entry per CDR3 protein. The sample yields roughly 150,000 distinct CDR3 sequences, approximately 4% seen once. Sequences were obtained from memory T cells sorted from blood. The receptors were sampled from a man in his late teens or twenties in good health.

This sequence joins TRBV11-3 and TRBJ2-1; D remains unclear. Between the trimmed V and J ends, which lost 1 base and 9 bases, there was a span of 7 bases. Germline CDR1 is SGHNT and CDR2 is YENEEA. This CDR3 is built from 12 residues. The CDR3 sequence: CASSLVVGEQFF. The CDR3 region has the DNA TGTGCCAGCAGCTTAGTTGTGGGTGAGCAGTTCTTC.

This clonotype showed up many times. The chain links TRBV2 to TRBJ1-5, with TRBD1 matching 7 bases. The germline V gene encodes CDR1 SNHLY and CDR2 FYNNEI. Unmatched junction bases numbered 10, after V lost 3 bases and J lost 8 bases. The CDR3 extends over 15 amino acids. CDR3 amino acids: CASSERGLTVKPQHF. Here the CDR3 DNA reads TGTGCCAGCAGTGAGAGGGGGCTCACGGTGAAGCCCCAGCATTTT. Supplemented by reference TRBV2 and TRBJ1-5, the full variable domain reads EPEVTQTPSHQVTQMGQEVILRCVPISNHLYFYWYRQILGQKVEFLVSFYNNEISEKSEIFDDQFSVERPDGSNFTLKIRSTKLEDSAMYFCASSERGLTVKPQHFGDGTRLSIL.